Listed here are 4 T cell receptor beta chains from one sample, sequenced in a study of OX40 agonist ivuxolimab in advanced cancers. Method: immunoSEQ multiplex PCR; TCRdb's copy keeps in-frame clones and lacks some. The table has 40,000 to 65,000 clones, approximately 84% seen once. The sample here was CD4+ or CD8+ T cells sorted from blood, taken in a trial of the OX40 agonist ivuxolimab. The receptors here all came from an adult with an advanced solid tumor such as melanoma, head and neck, liver or kidney cancer.

This clone was seen a few times. This chain connects TRBV7-2 to TRBJ2-7, with 10 bases identical to TRBD1. Germline V gene data show CDR1 as SGHTA and CDR2 as FQGNSA. Losses at the gene ends were 5 bases for V and 7 bases for J; bases not matched to a gene: 8. This CDR3 is 14 amino acids long. The DNA of the CDR3 is TGTGCCAGCAGCCCTCGACAGGGGGCCCGGGAGCAGTACTTC. Residues: CASSPRQGAREQYF.

The V and J genes are TRBV5-1 and TRBJ2-1, with 7 bases that match TRBD2. Germline loops: CDR1 SGHRS, CDR2 YFSETQ. V lost 5 bases to trimming and J lost 12 bases; unmatched junction nucleotides: 17. The CDR3 consists of 15 residues. The CDR3 spells CASREGPASSGPQFF. In DNA form, the CDR3 reads TGCGCCAGCAGGGAGGGGCCGGCGTCTAGCGGACCGCAGTTCTTC.

The J gene is TRBJ2-2, the V gene TRBV6-1, with D unresolved. The CDR3 runs 15 residues. In germline, CDR1 is MNHNS, CDR2 SASEGT. Trimming shortened V by 4 bases and J by 0 bases, and 9 bases separated the two germline ends. The CDR3 is CASSGVAANTGELFF. The CDR3 coding sequence is TGTGCCAGCAGTGGTGTGGCTGCGAACACCGGGGAGCTGTTTTTT.

This chain uses TRBV10-2 with TRBJ1-1, with 8 bases aligning to TRBD1. The germline V gene has CDR1 WSHSY and CDR2 SAAADI. This CDR3 has 15 amino acids. After removal of 4 bases from V and 4 bases from J, the junction contained 8 bases not matched to a gene. The CDR3 nucleotides read TGCGCCAGCAGTGTCGGAATACAGGGGGGCACTGAAGCTTTCTTT. It is translated as CASSVGIQGGTEAFF.